This TCR beta chain appears in the sequencing data of a study of molecular identifiers for immune sequencing clone quantification. From the PCR reads, TCRdb called clonotypes with MiXCR, one entry per CDR3 protein. In the table there are approximately 670,000 distinct CDR3 sequences, 20% of which are singletons. This clonotype was obtained from a human donor in good health. Some libraries in this study had Jurkat cell RNA spiked in. Sequences were obtained from naive CD8+ T cells from blood, with Jurkat cell RNA spiked in. Subset meaning: FACS-sorted CD8+CD4-CCR7+CD45RA+ naive T cells.

The CDR3 loop reads CAWSDGSGANVLTF. The DNA for the CDR3 is TGTGCCTGGTCTGATGGCTCTGGGGCCAACGTCCTGACTTTC. V usage is TRBV30 and J usage is TRBJ2-6; D gene ambiguous. V was trimmed by 5 bases and J by 0 bases, leaving 8 bases between them. The germline CDR1 and CDR2 sequences are GTSNPN and SVGIG (reference sequence). This CDR3 contains 14 residues.